One and the same sample provided the 14 T cell receptor beta chains below, sequenced in a study of regulatory T cells in long-lasting Graves disease. The time point was: newly diagnosed GD, antithyroid drugs for less than 3 months. Following extraction of RNA from PBMCs, that RNA was used to make the TCR library. Arm-PCR of CDR3 regions and iRepertoire HTBI primers were used to build TCR beta libraries. TCRdb reanalysed the multiplex PCR reads using MiXCR and keeps one entry per CDR3 protein. Found here are more than 300,000 distinct CDR3 sequences, around 15% of them singletons; the top ten hold about a fifth. The specimen comprised peripheral blood mononuclear cells (PBMCs), sampled at new diagnosis, from a patient treated with antithyroid drugs. All receptors derive from a female donor with Graves disease.

In this sample, this clonotype turned up many times. The chain has TRBV20-1 and TRBJ2-1; no firm D call. Germline V gene sequence: CDR1 DFQATT, CDR2 SNEGSKA (reference sequence). V lost 0 bases to trimming and J lost 6 bases, with 6 bases between them. This CDR3 spans 12 amino acids. The CDR3 region is CSARDRVNEQFF. In DNA, the CDR3 is TGCAGTGCTAGAGATCGGGTCAATGAGCAGTTCTTC.

This clonotype appeared many times. This chain connects TRBV12-3 or TRBV12-4 to TRBJ1-1; 7 positions agree with TRBD1. The CDR3 extends over 15 amino acids. V lost 6 bases, J lost 0 bases, and 7 bases stayed unmatched. CDR3 sequence: CASRSRTGVNTEAFF. Here the CDR3 DNA reads TGTGCCAGCAGGTCAAGGACAGGCGTGAACACTGAAGCTTTCTTT.

The chain is built from TRBV5-6 and TRBJ1-1, with unresolved D. CDR3 size: 17 residues. Germline V lookup: CDR1 SGHDT, CDR2 YYEEEE. The V end lost 2 bases, the J end lost 0 bases, and 17 bases lay between the germline ends. The DNA of the CDR3 is TGTGCCAGCAGCTTCATACCGACAACCACCATGAACACTGAAGCTTTCTTT. This gives the protein CASSFIPTTTMNTEAFF. Full variable domain (remainder filled in from reference TRBV5-6 and TRBJ1-1): DAGVTQSPTHLIKTRGQQVTLRCSPKSGHDTVSWYQQALGQGPQFIFQYYEEEERQRGNFPDRFSGHQFPNYSSELNVNALLLGDSALYLCASSFIPTTTMNTEAFFGQGTRLTVV.

This clonotype was picked up many times. The chain carries TRBV20-1 and TRBJ2-5; D is undetermined. CDR3 length: 13 amino acids. Trimming took 1 base from V and 3 from J, leaving 9 bases between them. CDR1 and CDR2 from the germline V gene are DFQATT and SNEGSKA (reference sequence). CDR3 sequence reads: CSARVIGKETQYF. In DNA, the CDR3 is TGCAGTGCTAGAGTGATAGGTAAAGAGACCCAGTACTTC.

This clonotype was seen repeatedly, ten times or more. The chain links TRBV4-3 to TRBJ2-1; D call uncertain. Germline V gene lookup returns CDR1 LGHNA and CDR2 YSLEER. Deletions cut 1 base from V and 7 bases from J, with 11 bases between. The CDR3 loop spans 14 amino acids. The chain's CDR3 is CASSQVLSVNEQFF. Written as DNA, the CDR3 is TGCGCCAGCAGCCAAGTGCTCTCGGTTAATGAGCAGTTCTTC.

This clonotype showed up many times. The J gene is TRBJ2-7, the V gene TRBV7-2; unclear D gene. The germline gives CDR1 SGHTA, CDR2 FQGNSA. The ends were cut back, 5 bases at V and 3 bases at J, with 8 bases in the middle. The CDR3 is 12 residues long. The CDR3 reads CASSLSYYEQYF. The CDR3 nucleotides read TGTGCCAGCAGCCTCTCATACTACGAGCAGTACTTC.

In its sample, this clonotype was seen many times. The V call is TRBV20-1, the J call TRBJ2-1, with unresolved D. V lost 4 bases and J lost 7, with 17 bases in between. This CDR3 has 14 amino acids. CDR1 and CDR2 from the germline V gene are DFQATT and SNEGSKA (reference sequence). The CDR3 DNA is TGCAGTGCTACGAACATTTTAAGGCATAATGAGCAGTTCTTC. It codes for CSATNILRHNEQFF.

The sample holds many counts of this clonotype. The rearrangement uses TRBV20-1 and TRBJ2-5, with D unresolved. Germline V gene data show CDR1 as DFQATT and CDR2 as SNEGSKA (reference sequence). The CDR3 runs to 13 residues. Trimming cost V 3 bases and J 4 bases, with 12 bases left between them. The CDR3 DNA reads TGCAGTGCTAGTTCCGCCATTCCAGAGACCCAGTACTTC. It specifies CSASSAIPETQYF.

This clonotype was found many times. The chain employs TRBV10-3 and TRBJ2-4; TRBD1 matches at 7 bases. The CDR3 sequence is 15 residues long. Germline values: CDR1 ENHRY, CDR2 SYGVKD. V shed 2 bases, J shed 4 bases, and the junction held 5 bases outside the gene matches. CDR3 residues: CAISEPGTVKNIQYF. DNA of the CDR3: TGTGCCATCAGTGAGCCCGGGACAGTGAAAAACATTCAGTACTTC.

This clonotype was observed many times. The DNA for the CDR3 is TGTGCCAGCAGGGGGCTTCCCTACGAGCAGTACTTC. This sequence encodes CASRGLPYEQYF. The chain combines TRBV11-2 with TRBJ2-7; a weak D match, TRBD1 (5 bases). V shed 6 bases and J shed 2 bases, with 8 bases lying between them. The CDR3 length is 12 residues. CDR1 and CDR2 from the germline V gene are SGHAT and FQNNGV.

To note about this clonotype: A read error may explain this, as a much larger clone is one base away. The V call is TRBV2, the J call TRBJ1-4; the D is unclear. This CDR3 has 12 amino acids. CDR1 and CDR2 (germline): SNHLY, FYNNEI. CDR3 in amino acids: CASSERDEKLSF. The CDR3, as DNA: TGTGCCAGCAGTGAACGGGATGAAAAACTGTCTTTT.

This clonotype was seen repeatedly, ten times or more. The rearrangement links TRBV6-1 to TRBJ1-5; maybe TRBD1 (5 bases). The CDR3 has 15 amino acids. Germline lookup yields CDR1 MNHNS and CDR2 SASEGT. Trimming took off 2 bases at V and 6 bases at J, with 14 bases between the two ends. For the CDR3, the DNA is TGTGCCAGCAGTGAAATTAGCGGGGGGACTCAGCCCCAGCATTTT. Residues: CASSEISGGTQPQHF.

This clonotype was recorded many times. The chain carries TRBV7-2 and TRBJ2-7, with 7 bases lining up with TRBD2. The CDR3 length is 16 residues. CDR1 is SGHTA and CDR2 is FQGNSA in the germline V gene. V lost 3 bases to trimming and J lost 2 bases; unmatched junction nucleotides: 10. The CDR3 region is CASSFFRSGTPYEQYF. CDR3 sequence (DNA): TGTGCCAGCAGCTTCTTCCGCAGCGGGACCCCCTACGAGCAGTACTTC.

The rearrangement uses TRBV6-2 or TRBV6-3 and TRBJ2-1; D not resolved. V dropped 2 bases and J dropped 1 base, with 9 bases sitting between them. The CDR3 extends over 15 amino acids. CDR1 is MNHEY, CDR2 SVGEGT, per germline. The CDR3 bases are TGTGCCAGCAGTTACACCGTGGCTTCCTACAATGAGCAGTTCTTC. Translated: CASSYTVASYNEQFF.